The TCR beta chain described here comes from a study of T cells after yellow fever vaccination. Across the whole study: SMART-Seq v4 Ultra Low Input prepared libraries from low-cell fractions.

TCRdb ran MiXCR on the 5' RACE reads and lists one entry per CDR3 protein. The sample has about 350,000 distinct CDR3 sequences, roughly 4.3% seen once. Germline V gene lookup returns CDR1 SGHTA and CDR2 FQGNSA. V lost 4 bases and J 8 bases, leaving 13 bases between the germline ends. The CDR3 sequence is 13 residues long. This clonotype was recorded at least ten times. Sequenced material: PBMCs, taken 5 days after the yellow fever booster vaccination. The chain recombines TRBV7-2 with TRBJ2-3; D gene uncertain. This TCR came from a man in his late teens or twenties who received the YFV17D yellow fever vaccine. The CDR3 sequence: CASSYLQSGTQYF. In DNA, the CDR3 is TGTGCCAGCAGCTATTTACAGTCCGGTACGCAGTATTTT.